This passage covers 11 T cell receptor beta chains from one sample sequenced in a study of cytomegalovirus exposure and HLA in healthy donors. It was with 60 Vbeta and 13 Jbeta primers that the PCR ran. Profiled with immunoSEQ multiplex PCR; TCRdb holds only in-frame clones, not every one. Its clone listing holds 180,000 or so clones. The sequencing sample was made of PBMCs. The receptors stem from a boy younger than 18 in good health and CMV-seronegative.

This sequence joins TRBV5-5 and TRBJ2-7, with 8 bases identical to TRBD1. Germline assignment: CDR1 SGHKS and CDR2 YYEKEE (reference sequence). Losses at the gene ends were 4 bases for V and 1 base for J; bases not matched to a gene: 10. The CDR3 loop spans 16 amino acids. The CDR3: CASSPGTGGTSYEQYF. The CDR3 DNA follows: TGTGCCAGCAGCCCGGGGACAGGAGGGACGTCCTACGAGCAGTACTTC.

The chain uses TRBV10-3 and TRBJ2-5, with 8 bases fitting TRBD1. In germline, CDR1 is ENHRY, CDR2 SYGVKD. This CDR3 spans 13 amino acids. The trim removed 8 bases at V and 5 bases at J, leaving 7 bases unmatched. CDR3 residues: CAIGGQGGETQYF. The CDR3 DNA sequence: TGTGCCATCGGAGGACAGGGTGGTGAGACCCAGTACTTC.

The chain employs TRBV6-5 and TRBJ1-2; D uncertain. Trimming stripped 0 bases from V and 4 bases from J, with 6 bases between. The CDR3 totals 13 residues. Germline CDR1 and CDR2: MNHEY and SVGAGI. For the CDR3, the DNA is TGTGCCAGCAGTTACTCGTGGGCCTATGGCTACACCTTC. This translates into CASSYSWAYGYTF.

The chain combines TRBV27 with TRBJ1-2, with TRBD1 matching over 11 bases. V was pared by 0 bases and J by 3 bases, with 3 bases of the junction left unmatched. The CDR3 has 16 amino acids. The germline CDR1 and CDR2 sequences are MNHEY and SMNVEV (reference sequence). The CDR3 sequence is CASSLSGQGDYYGYTF. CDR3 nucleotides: TGTGCCAGCAGTTTATCGGGACAGGGGGACTACTATGGCTACACCTTC.

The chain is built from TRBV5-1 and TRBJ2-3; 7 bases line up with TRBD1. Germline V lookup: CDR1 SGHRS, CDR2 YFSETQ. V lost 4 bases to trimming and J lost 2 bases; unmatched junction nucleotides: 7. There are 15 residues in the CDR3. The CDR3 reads CASSEPGQPTDTQYF. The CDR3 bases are TGCGCCAGCAGCGAACCGGGACAGCCCACAGATACGCAGTATTTT. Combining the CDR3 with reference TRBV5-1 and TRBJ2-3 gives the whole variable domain KAGVTQTPRYLIKTRGQQVTLSCSPISGHRSVSWYQQTPGQGLQFLFEYFSETQRNKGNFPGRFSGRQFSNSRSEMNVSTLELGDSALYLCASSEPGQPTDTQYFGPGTRLTVL.

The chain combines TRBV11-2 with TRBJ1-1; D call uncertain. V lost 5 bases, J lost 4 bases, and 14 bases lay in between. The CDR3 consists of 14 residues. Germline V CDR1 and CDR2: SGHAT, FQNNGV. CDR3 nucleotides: TGTGCCAGCAGCCCCCCAGGCGGGAGCACTGAAGCTTTCTTT. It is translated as CASSPPGGSTEAFF.

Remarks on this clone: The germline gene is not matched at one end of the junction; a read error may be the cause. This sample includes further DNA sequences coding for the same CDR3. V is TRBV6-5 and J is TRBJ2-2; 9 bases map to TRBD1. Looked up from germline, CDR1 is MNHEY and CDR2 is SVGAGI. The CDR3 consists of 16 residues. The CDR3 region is CASSFLPGQGTGELFF. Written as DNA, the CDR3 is TGCGCCAGCAGTTTTCTCCCGGGACAGGGAACCGGGGAGCTGTTTTTT.

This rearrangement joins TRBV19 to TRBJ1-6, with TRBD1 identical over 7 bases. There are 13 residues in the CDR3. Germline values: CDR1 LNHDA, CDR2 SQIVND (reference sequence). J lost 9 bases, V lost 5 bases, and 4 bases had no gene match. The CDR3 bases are TGTGCCAGTAGTCTACAGGGGTCTTCACCCCTCCACTTT. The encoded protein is CASSLQGSSPLHF.

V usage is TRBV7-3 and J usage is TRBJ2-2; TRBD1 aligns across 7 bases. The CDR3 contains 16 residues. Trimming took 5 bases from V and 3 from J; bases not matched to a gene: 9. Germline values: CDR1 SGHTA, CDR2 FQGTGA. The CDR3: CASSHPTGADTGELFF. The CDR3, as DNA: TGTGCCAGCAGCCACCCCACAGGGGCGGACACCGGGGAGCTGTTTTTT.

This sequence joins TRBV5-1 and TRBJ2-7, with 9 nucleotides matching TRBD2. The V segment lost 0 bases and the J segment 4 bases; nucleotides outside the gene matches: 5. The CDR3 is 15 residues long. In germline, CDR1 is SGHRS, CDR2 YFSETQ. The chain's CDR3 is CASSLEAGGQYEQYF. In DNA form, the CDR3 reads TGCGCCAGCAGCTTGGAGGCGGGGGGGCAATACGAGCAGTACTTC. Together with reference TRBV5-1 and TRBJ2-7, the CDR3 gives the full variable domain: KAGVTQTPRYLIKTRGQQVTLSCSPISGHRSVSWYQQTPGQGLQFLFEYFSETQRNKGNFPGRFSGRQFSNSRSEMNVSTLELGDSALYLCASSLEAGGQYEQYFGPGTRLTVT.

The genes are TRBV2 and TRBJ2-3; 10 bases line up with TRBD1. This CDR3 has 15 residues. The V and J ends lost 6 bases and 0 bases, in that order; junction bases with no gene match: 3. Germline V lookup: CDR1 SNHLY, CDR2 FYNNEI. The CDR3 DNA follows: TGTGCCAGCAGCAGACAGGGGGCTAGCACAGATACGCAGTATTTT. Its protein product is CASSRQGASTDTQYF.